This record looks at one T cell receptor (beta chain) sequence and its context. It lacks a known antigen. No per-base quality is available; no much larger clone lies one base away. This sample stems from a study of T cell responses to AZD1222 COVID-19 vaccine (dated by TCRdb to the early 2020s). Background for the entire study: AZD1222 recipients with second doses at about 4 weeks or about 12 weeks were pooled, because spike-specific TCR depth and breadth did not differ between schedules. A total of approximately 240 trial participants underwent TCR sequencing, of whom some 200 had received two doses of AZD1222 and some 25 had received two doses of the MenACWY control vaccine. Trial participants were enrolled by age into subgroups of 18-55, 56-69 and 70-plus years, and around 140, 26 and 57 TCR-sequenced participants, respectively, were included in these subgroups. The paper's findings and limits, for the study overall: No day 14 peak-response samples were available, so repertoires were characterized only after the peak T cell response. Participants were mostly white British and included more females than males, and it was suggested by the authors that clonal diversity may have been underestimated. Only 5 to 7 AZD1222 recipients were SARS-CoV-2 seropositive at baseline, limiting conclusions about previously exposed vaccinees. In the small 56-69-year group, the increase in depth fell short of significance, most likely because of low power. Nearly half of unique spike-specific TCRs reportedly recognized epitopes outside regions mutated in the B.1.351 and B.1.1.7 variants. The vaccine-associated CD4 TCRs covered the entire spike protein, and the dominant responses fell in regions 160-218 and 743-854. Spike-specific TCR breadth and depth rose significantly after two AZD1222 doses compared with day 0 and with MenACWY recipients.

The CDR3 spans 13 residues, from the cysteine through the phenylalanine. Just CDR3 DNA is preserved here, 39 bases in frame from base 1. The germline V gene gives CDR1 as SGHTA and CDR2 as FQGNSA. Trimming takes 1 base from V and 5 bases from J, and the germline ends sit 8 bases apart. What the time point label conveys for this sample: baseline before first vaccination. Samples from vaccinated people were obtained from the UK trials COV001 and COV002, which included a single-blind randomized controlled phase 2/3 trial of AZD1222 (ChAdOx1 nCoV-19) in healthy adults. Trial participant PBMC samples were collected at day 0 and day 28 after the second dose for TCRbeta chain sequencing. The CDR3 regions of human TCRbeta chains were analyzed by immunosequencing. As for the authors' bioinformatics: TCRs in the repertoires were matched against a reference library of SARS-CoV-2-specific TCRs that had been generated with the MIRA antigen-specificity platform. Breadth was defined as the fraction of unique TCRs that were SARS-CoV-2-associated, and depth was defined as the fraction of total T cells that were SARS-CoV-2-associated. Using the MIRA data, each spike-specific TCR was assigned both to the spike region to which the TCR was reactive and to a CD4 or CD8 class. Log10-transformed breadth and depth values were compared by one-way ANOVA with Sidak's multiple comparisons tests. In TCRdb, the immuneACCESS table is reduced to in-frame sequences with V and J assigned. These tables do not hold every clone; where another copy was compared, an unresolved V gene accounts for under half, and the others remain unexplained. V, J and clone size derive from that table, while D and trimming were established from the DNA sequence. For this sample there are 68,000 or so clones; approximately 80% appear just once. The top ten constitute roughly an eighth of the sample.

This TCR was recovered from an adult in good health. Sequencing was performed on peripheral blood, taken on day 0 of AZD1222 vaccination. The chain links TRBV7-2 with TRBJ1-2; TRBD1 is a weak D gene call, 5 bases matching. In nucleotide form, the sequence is TGTGCCAGCAGCTTAGGGGGGTATTATGGCTACACCTTC. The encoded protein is CASSLGGYYGYTF.